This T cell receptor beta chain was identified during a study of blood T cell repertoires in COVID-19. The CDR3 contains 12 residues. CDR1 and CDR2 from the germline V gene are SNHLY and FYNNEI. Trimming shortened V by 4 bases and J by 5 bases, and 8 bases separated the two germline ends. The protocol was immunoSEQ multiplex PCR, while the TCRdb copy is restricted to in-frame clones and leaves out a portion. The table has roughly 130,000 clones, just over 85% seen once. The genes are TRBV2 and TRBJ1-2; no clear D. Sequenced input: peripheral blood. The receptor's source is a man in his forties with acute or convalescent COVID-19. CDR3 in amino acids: CASSVSAYGYTF. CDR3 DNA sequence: TGTGCCAGCAGTGTTTCAGCGTATGGCTACACCTTC.